This T cell receptor beta chain appears in the sequencing data of a study of PD-1 blockade in classical Hodgkin lymphoma. Study findings and constraints: Newly diagnosed patients had diversity similar to the baseline diversity of complete responders. The CD4+ diversity rise by C4D1 was clearest in complete responders. Healthy donors were reported to have higher baseline TCR diversity than newly diagnosed patients.

Every patient had relapsed following autologous stem cell transplantation, and cohorts differed in brentuximab vedotin exposure. Complete response, partial response or progressive disease made up the best responses. This CDR3 is 14 amino acids long. The V end was cut by 1 base, the J end by 4 bases, with 10 bases between. Germline V gives CDR1 PRHDT, CDR2 FYEKMQ (reference sequence). In the case of this clone: Its antigen remains unknown.

Profiled with immunoSEQ multiplex PCR; TCRdb holds only in-frame clones, not every one. The data show roughly 15,000 clones, approximately 83% seen once. The sequences come from peripheral blood mononuclear cells (PBMCs), collected before the second cycle of nivolumab. The TCR comes from a human donor with classical Hodgkin lymphoma. The rearrangement uses TRBV13 and TRBJ2-5; weak D call: TRBD1 (6 bases). The CDR3 region is CASSLEQGIETQYF. In DNA form, the CDR3 reads TGTGCCAGCAGCTTAGAACAGGGAATAGAGACCCAGTACTTC.